One sample yielded the 18 T cell receptor beta chains listed below, sequenced in a study of blood T cell repertoires in COVID-19. Method: immunoSEQ multiplex PCR; TCRdb's copy keeps in-frame clones and lacks some. This table has roughly 250,000 clones, approximately 87% appearing once. Sequencing was done on a sample of peripheral blood. The receptors derive from a woman in her 30s with COVID-19, enrolled during active disease.

This clone was recorded only once. V gene TRBV5-4 combines with J gene TRBJ2-5; TRBD1 is a possible D gene (6 bases). CDR3 length: 14 amino acids. Germline V gene sequence: CDR1 SGHNT, CDR2 YYREEE (reference sequence). V dropped 0 bases and J dropped 0 bases, with 6 bases sitting between them. The CDR3 is CASSLDRDQETQYF. In DNA, the CDR3 is TGTGCCAGCAGCTTGGACAGGGACCAAGAGACCCAGTACTTC.

The chain joins TRBV4-2 to TRBJ2-2; 10 bases agree with TRBD2. This CDR3 contains 21 residues. Germline CDR1 and CDR2: LGHNA and YNFKEQ. Unmatched junction bases numbered 19, after V lost 4 bases and J lost 2 bases. This CDR3 is CASSRKLGLAGVNLNTGELFF. The CDR3 DNA reads TGTGCCAGCAGCCGGAAACTCGGGCTAGCGGGGGTGAACTTAAACACCGGGGAGCTGTTTTTT.

CDR3 amino acids: CASSGIDRDKNGYTF. The DNA of the CDR3 is TGTGCCAGCAGTGGCATTGATCGGGACAAGAATGGCTACACCTTC. The chain employs TRBV27 and TRBJ1-2, with D maybe TRBD1 (6 bases). With 5 bases removed from V and 6 bases from J, the gap between germline ends came to 19 bases. Germline-derived CDR1 and CDR2 are MNHEY and SMNVEV (reference sequence). The CDR3 length is 15 residues.

J is TRBJ2-3 and V is TRBV6-5; the match to TRBD1 covers 7 bases. J gave up 3 bases and V 6 bases, and 6 bases lay outside the gene matches. The germline gives CDR1 MNHEY, CDR2 SVGAGI. The CDR3 spans 14 residues. The CDR3 loop is CASSPDRRTDTQYF. The CDR3 DNA follows: TGTGCCAGCAGCCCGGACAGGAGGACAGATACGCAGTATTTT.

V and J are TRBV7-9 and TRBJ1-1, with 7 nucleotides matching TRBD1. Germline assignment: CDR1 SEHNR and CDR2 FQNEAQ (reference sequence). This CDR3 region has 14 residues. Trimming at V came to 6 bases and at J to 4 bases, leaving 8 bases not matched to a gene. This CDR3 is CASRPGTDTTEAFF. CDR3 nucleotides: TGTGCCAGCAGACCTGGGACAGATACCACTGAAGCTTTCTTT.

This chain uses TRBV5-6 with TRBJ2-2; TRBD1 aligns across 7 bases. CDR1 SGHDT and CDR2 YYEEEE come from the germline V gene. V lost 0 bases and J lost 5; bases outside the gene matches: 7. The CDR3 spans 16 residues. CDR3 residues: CASSLADRVVTGELFF. CDR3 DNA sequence: TGTGCCAGCAGCTTGGCCGACAGGGTAGTTACCGGGGAGCTGTTTTTT.

This chain uses TRBV5-4 with TRBJ2-1; possibly TRBD1 for D (5 bases). Per the germline V gene, CDR1 is SGHNT and CDR2 is YYREEE (reference sequence). Trimming cost V 3 bases and J 12 bases, with 22 bases left between them. The CDR3 is 15 residues long. This CDR3 reads CASSSPIPPGLGQFF. In DNA, the CDR3 is TGTGCCAGCAGCTCCCCAATACCGCCAGGGCTAGGGCAGTTCTTC.

The rearrangement links TRBV2 to TRBJ2-3; the D gene is possibly TRBD1 (5 bases). Germline CDR1 is SNHLY and CDR2 is FYNNEI. The CDR3 has 11 residues. V shed 6 bases and J shed 6 bases, with 7 bases lying between them. The CDR3 nucleotides read TGTGCCAGCAGGGGGCCCGATACGCAGTATTTT. It yields the protein CASRGPDTQYF.

The J gene is TRBJ1-1, the V gene TRBV5-4; 7 positions agree with TRBD1. This CDR3 is built from 17 residues. Losses at the gene ends were 3 bases for V and 1 base for J; bases not matched to a gene: 12. CDR1 and CDR2 from the germline V gene are SGHNT and YYREEE (reference sequence). CDR3 DNA sequence: TGTGCCAGCAGCTACACCACAAGGGGGCGCGAGAACACTGAAGCTTTCTTT. The encoded protein is CASSYTTRGRENTEAFF. Together with reference TRBV5-4 and TRBJ1-1, the CDR3 gives the full variable domain: ETGVTQSPTHLIKTRGQQVTLRCSSQSGHNTVSWYQQALGQGPQFIFQYYREEENGRGNFPPRFSGLQFPNYSSELNVNALELDDSALYLCASSYTTRGRENTEAFFGQGTRLTVV.

The V call is TRBV6-1, the J call TRBJ2-7, with 8 bases identical to TRBD2. This CDR3 spans 15 amino acids. Germline values: CDR1 MNHNS, CDR2 SASEGT. Losses at the gene ends were 3 bases for V and 7 bases for J; bases not matched to a gene: 11. The CDR3 DNA sequence: TGTGCCAGCAGTGAGACTAGCGTGACCTCGTGGGAGCAGTACTTC. As protein: CASSETSVTSWEQYF.

CDR3 residues: CASSPDRYPGPQHF. The CDR3 nucleotides are TGCGCCAGCAGCCCAGACCGCTACCCCGGGCCCCAGCATTTT. V and J are TRBV4-1 and TRBJ1-5; no firm D call. This CDR3 is built from 14 residues. Germline V gene data show CDR1 as MGHRA and CDR2 as YSYEKL. The V and J ends lost 4 bases and 9 bases respectively, with 16 bases between them.

CDR3 protein: CASSERPGPPYGYTF. The CDR3 region has the DNA TGTGCCAGCAGTGAAAGGCCGGGTCCCCCCTATGGCTACACCTTC. The J gene is TRBJ1-2, the V gene TRBV6-1, with D unclear. V was trimmed by 2 bases and J by 4 bases, leaving 14 bases between them. Germline assignment: CDR1 MNHNS and CDR2 SASEGT. This CDR3 spans 15 amino acids.

The chain combines TRBV7-9 with TRBJ2-3; a possible D gene is TRBD1 (5 bases). Per germline, CDR1 SEHNR and CDR2 FQNEAQ (reference sequence). The CDR3 is 15 residues long. V was pared by 4 bases and J by 0 bases, with 11 bases between. CDR3 amino acids: CASSSGFSSTDTQYF. For the CDR3, the DNA is TGTGCCAGCAGCTCAGGGTTTAGTAGCACAGATACGCAGTATTTT.

This clone showed up just once. V gene TRBV5-1 combines with J gene TRBJ1-3, with TRBD1 matching 8 bases. CDR1 is SGHRS and CDR2 is YFSETQ in the germline V gene. Trimming removed 0 bases from V and 4 bases from J; junction bases left unmatched: 12. The CDR3 loop spans 18 amino acids. For the CDR3, the DNA is TGCGCCAGCAGCTTGGAACCTACCAGGGGGCGAGAAGGAAACACCATATATTTT. Encoded protein: CASSLEPTRGREGNTIYF.

The CDR3 region is CASSLRTSTDTQYF. CDR3 DNA: TGTGCCAGCAGTTTGAGAACTAGCACAGATACGCAGTATTTT. The V call is TRBV6-2 or TRBV6-3, the J call TRBJ2-3; D is unclear. The CDR3 runs 14 residues. CDR1 is MNHEY and CDR2 is SVGEGT in the germline V gene. The V gene lost 4 bases and the J gene lost 0 bases, with 8 bases spanning the gap.

V usage is TRBV6-5 and J usage is TRBJ2-1; 8 bases are shared with TRBD2. Trimming removed 8 bases from V and 4 bases from J; junction bases left unmatched: 7. CDR1 and CDR2 from the germline V gene are MNHEY and SVGAGI. This CDR3 has 14 residues. The CDR3 spells CASSVAGRYNEQFF. The CDR3, as DNA: TGTGCCAGCTCTGTAGCGGGGCGGTACAATGAGCAGTTCTTC.

This chain uses TRBV12-3 or TRBV12-4 with TRBJ2-7; 10 bases match TRBD1. The CDR3 is 12 residues long. The junction had 2 bases not matched to a gene; V was cut back by 6 bases and J by 6 bases. In nucleotides, the CDR3 is TGTGCCAGCAGCGGGACAGGGGTCGAGCAGTACTTC. Translated, it gives CASSGTGVEQYF.

The J gene is TRBJ1-1, the V gene TRBV3-1 (or the pseudogene TRBV3-2); 8 bases agree with TRBD1. With 4 bases clipped from V and 7 bases from J, the junction kept 11 bases outside the gene matches. This CDR3 comprises 15 residues. Germline V gene data show CDR1 as LGHDT and CDR2 as YNNKEL (reference sequence). CDR3 DNA sequence: TGTGCCAGCAGCCCAGGACAGGGACCCTATGGTGAAGCTTTCTTT. This translates into CASSPGQGPYGEAFF.